The 13 T cell receptor beta chains given below trace back to one sample, sequenced in a study of cytomegalovirus exposure and HLA in healthy donors. Amplification used 60 Vbeta primers and 13 Jbeta primers. Here immunoSEQ multiplex PCR was the method, and the copy in TCRdb shows in-frame clones only, minus some. The sample consists of approximately 77,000 clones, approximately 75% of them appearing once. Specimen: PBMCs. Every receptor here comes from a woman aged 40-49 years in good health and CMV-seronegative.

The V call is TRBV5-1, the J call TRBJ2-7, with 9 bases that match TRBD1. The junction had 6 bases not matched to a gene; V was cut back by 3 bases and J by 2 bases. CDR3 size: 15 residues. CDR1 SGHRS and CDR2 YFSETQ come from the germline V gene. CDR3 in DNA: TGCGCCAGCAGCTCTGGGGGGACAGGGACCTACGAGCAGTACTTC. It is translated as CASSSGGTGTYEQYF. Complete variable domain (other parts from reference TRBV5-1 and TRBJ2-7): KAGVTQTPRYLIKTRGQQVTLSCSPISGHRSVSWYQQTPGQGLQFLFEYFSETQRNKGNFPGRFSGRQFSNSRSEMNVSTLELGDSALYLCASSSGGTGTYEQYFGPGTRLTVT.

The rearrangement links TRBV7-2 to TRBJ1-5; 10 bases fit TRBD1. CDR1 is SGHTA and CDR2 is FQGNSA in the germline V gene. The CDR3 has 17 amino acids. The V segment lost 6 bases and the J segment 6 bases; nucleotides outside the gene matches: 14. CDR3 sequence: CASSLQSGTGVTQPQHF. The CDR3 DNA sequence: TGTGCCAGCAGTTTACAGTCCGGGACAGGGGTCACTCAGCCCCAGCATTTT.

This clone was found a few times. The chain joins TRBV5-1 to TRBJ1-1, with TRBD1 identical over 11 bases. The CDR3 length is 14 residues. Germline-derived CDR1 and CDR2 are SGHRS and YFSETQ. The V segment lost 4 bases and the J segment 5 bases; nucleotides outside the gene matches: 4. CDR3 sequence: CASSRTGGDTEAFF. CDR3 DNA: TGCGCCAGCAGCCGGACAGGGGGCGATACTGAAGCTTTCTTT.

The J gene is TRBJ2-5, the V gene TRBV10-3; tentative D call: TRBD1 (6 bases). The V end was cut by 3 bases, the J end by 4 bases, with 9 bases between. In germline, CDR1 is ENHRY, CDR2 SYGVKD. The CDR3 runs to 13 residues. CDR3 region: CAISDDRSETQYF. The CDR3 DNA reads TGTGCCATCAGTGATGACAGGTCAGAGACCCAGTACTTC.

This clone was observed a few times. V gene TRBV12-5 combines with J gene TRBJ2-1; the D is unclear. The CDR3 loop spans 14 amino acids. CDR1 is LGHNT, CDR2 FRNRAP, per germline. V lost 1 base to trimming and J lost 5 bases, with 9 bases between them. This CDR3 is CASGLAIPDNEQFF. CDR3 in DNA: TGTGCTAGTGGTTTGGCGATCCCAGACAATGAGCAGTTCTTC.

The chain recombines TRBV30 with TRBJ1-3; TRBD1 aligns across 8 bases. The CDR3 runs to 16 residues. V shed 3 bases, J shed 4 bases, and the junction held 11 bases outside the gene matches. The germline gives CDR1 GTSNPN, CDR2 SVGIG (reference sequence). The CDR3 region has the DNA TGTGCCTGGAGGCCAAGGGGCAGGGGGCTAGGAAACACCATATATTTT. This translates into CAWRPRGRGLGNTIYF.

The genes are TRBV29-1 and TRBJ2-1; 8 nucleotides agree with TRBD1. The CDR3 covers 14 residues. The V gene's germline CDR1 is SQVTM and CDR2 ANQGSEA. The junction had 13 bases not matched to a gene; V was cut back by 6 bases and J by 9 bases. CDR3 loop: CSVGPRGRGCEQFF. The CDR3 nucleotides are TGCAGCGTGGGACCCAGGGGGCGAGGATGTGAGCAGTTCTTC.

This rearrangement joins TRBV19 to TRBJ1-6, with D maybe TRBD1 (6 bases). This CDR3 contains 13 residues. The V gene lost 3 bases and the J gene lost 11 bases, with 11 bases spanning the gap. The V gene's germline CDR1 is LNHDA and CDR2 SQIVND (reference sequence). CDR3 amino acids: CASSIPDRTPLHF. For the CDR3, the DNA is TGTGCCAGTAGTATCCCGGACAGAACACCCCTCCACTTT.

This chain uses TRBV10-3 with TRBJ1-1; 8 bases agree with TRBD1. The CDR3 consists of 14 residues. Per germline, CDR1 ENHRY and CDR2 SYGVKD. V lost 6 bases and J lost 4; bases outside the gene matches: 7. The CDR3 is CAIRRTGQSTEAFF. CDR3 DNA: TGTGCCATCAGAAGGACAGGGCAAAGCACTGAAGCTTTCTTT.

The V call is TRBV30, the J call TRBJ1-6, with unresolved D. From germline, CDR1 is GTSNPN and CDR2 SVGIG (reference sequence). There are 12 residues in the CDR3. Trimming took 3 bases from V and 7 from J, leaving 7 bases between them. The CDR3 here is CAWSRQNSPLHF. CDR3 nucleotides: TGTGCCTGGAGCCGCCAGAATTCACCCCTCCACTTT.

This clone has only a few counts. J is TRBJ2-5 and V is TRBV6-6; the D gene is possibly TRBD2 (5 bases). The length of the CDR3 is 15 residues. V lost 2 bases and J lost 0, with 10 bases in between. Germline CDR1 MNHNY, CDR2 SVGAGI (reference sequence). This chain's CDR3 is CASSYTTTNQETQYF. In nucleotides, the CDR3 is TGTGCCAGCAGTTACACGACTACCAACCAAGAGACCCAGTACTTC.

This clone has a handful of counts. The rearrangement links TRBV2 to TRBJ2-1, with 8 bases that match TRBD2. The V and J ends lost 9 bases and 4 bases, in that order; junction bases with no gene match: 8. The CDR3 is made up of 14 amino acids. CDR1 and CDR2 from the germline V gene are SNHLY and FYNNEI. The CDR3 region has the DNA TGTGCCAGAACCGGGACTAGACAGTACAATGAGCAGTTCTTC. Its translation is CARTGTRQYNEQFF.

V usage is TRBV7-2 and J usage is TRBJ2-1; 7 bases are a match to TRBD2. The ends lost 0 bases at V and 7 bases at J; junction bases unmatched: 0. The CDR3 runs to 13 residues. The V gene's germline CDR1 is SGHTA and CDR2 FQGNSA. The CDR3 sequence is CASSLAGGNEQFF. As DNA, the CDR3 is TGTGCCAGCAGCTTAGCGGGAGGGAATGAGCAGTTCTTC.